This T cell receptor (beta chain) originates from a study of OX40 agonist ivuxolimab in advanced cancers. Looking at the study overall: With a range of about 20 to 79, age averaged approximately 55 years, and about 82% were male. Prior therapy, whether anti-PD-1, anti-PD-L1 or anti-CTLA-4, was allowed, and less than 45% had some.

Germline CDR1 is SGHTA and CDR2 is FQGNSA. The V end lost 4 bases, the J end lost 3 bases, and 9 bases lay between the germline ends. The CDR3 has 13 residues. Study-level points and caveats: Dosing at 0.1 to 3.0 mg/kg was accompanied by clonal expansion of CD4+ and CD8+ blood T cells by week 6.

Sequencing was performed with immunoSEQ multiplex PCR; in TCRdb, only in-frame clones are kept and a portion is missing. The data show roughly 71,000 clones, roughly 84% seen once. Turning to this clone: Its specificity is not known.

The source of this sequence is an adult with an advanced solid tumor such as melanoma, head and neck, liver or kidney cancer. The starting material was CD4+ or CD8+ T cells sorted from blood, obtained in a trial of the OX40 agonist ivuxolimab. This rearrangement joins TRBV7-2 to TRBJ2-5; D remains unclear. The CDR3 nucleotides are TGTGCCAGCAGCTCCGACTCTGAAGAGACCCAGTACTTC. Translation: CASSSDSEETQYF.